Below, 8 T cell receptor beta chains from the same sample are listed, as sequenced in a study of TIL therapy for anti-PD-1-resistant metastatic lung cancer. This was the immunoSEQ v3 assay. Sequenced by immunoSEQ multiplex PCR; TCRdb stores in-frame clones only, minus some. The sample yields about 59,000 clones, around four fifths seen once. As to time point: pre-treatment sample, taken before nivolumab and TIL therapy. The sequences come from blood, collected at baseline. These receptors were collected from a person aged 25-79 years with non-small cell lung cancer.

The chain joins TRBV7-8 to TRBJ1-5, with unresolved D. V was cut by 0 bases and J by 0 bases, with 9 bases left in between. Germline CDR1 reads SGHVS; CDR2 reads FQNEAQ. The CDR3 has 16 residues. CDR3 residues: CASSLALGYSNQPQHF. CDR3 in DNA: TGTGCCAGCAGCTTAGCGCTGGGCTATAGCAATCAGCCCCAGCATTTT.

The CDR3, as DNA: TGTGCCAGCCCAGGGGGGAGACAGGAAGAGCTGTTTTTT. The encoded protein is CASPGGRQEELFF. The genes are TRBV7-6 and TRBJ2-2; possibly TRBD1 for D (7 bases). The germline V gene has CDR1 SGHVS and CDR2 FNYEAQ. The length of the CDR3 is 13 residues. V lost 8 bases to trimming and J lost 11 bases, with 18 bases between them.

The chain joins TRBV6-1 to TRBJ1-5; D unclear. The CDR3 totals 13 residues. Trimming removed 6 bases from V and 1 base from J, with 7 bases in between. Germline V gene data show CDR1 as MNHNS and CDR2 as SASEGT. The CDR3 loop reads CASRWESNQPQHF. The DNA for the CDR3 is TGTGCCAGCAGGTGGGAGAGCAATCAGCCCCAGCATTTT.

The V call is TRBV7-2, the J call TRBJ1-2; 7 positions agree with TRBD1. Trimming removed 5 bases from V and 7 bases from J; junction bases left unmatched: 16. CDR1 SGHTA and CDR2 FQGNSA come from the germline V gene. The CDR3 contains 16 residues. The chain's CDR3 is CASSLRQGPRVGGYTF. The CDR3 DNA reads TGTGCCAGCAGCCTTCGACAGGGTCCTCGGGTCGGTGGCTACACCTTC.

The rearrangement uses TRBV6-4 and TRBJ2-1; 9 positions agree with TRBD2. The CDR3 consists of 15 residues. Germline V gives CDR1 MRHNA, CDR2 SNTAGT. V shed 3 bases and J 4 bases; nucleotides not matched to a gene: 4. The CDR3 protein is CASSDLLAGYNEQFF. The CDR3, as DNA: TGTGCCAGCAGTGATCTACTAGCGGGTTACAATGAGCAGTTCTTC.

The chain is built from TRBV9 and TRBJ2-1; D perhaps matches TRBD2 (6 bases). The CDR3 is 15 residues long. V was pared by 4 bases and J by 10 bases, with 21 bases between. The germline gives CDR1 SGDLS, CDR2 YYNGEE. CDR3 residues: CASSPGGSPSPEQFF. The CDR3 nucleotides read TGTGCCAGCAGCCCTGGAGGGTCCCCATCCCCCGAGCAGTTCTTC.

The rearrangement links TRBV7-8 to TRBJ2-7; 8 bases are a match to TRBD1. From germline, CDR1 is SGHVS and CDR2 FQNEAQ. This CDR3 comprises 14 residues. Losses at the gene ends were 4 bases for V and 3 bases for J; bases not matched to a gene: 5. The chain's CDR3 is CASSSGTGVYEQYF. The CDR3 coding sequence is TGTGCCAGCAGCTCCGGGACAGGTGTCTACGAGCAGTACTTC.

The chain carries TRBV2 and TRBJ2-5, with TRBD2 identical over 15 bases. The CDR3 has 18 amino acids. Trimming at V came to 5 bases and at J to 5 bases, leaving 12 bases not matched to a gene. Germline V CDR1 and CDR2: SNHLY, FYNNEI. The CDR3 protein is CASSRRGLAGGLGETQYF. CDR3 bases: TGTGCCAGCAGTAGACGCGGACTAGCGGGGGGGCTGGGGGAGACCCAGTACTTC.